What follows describes a single T cell receptor beta chain. Antigen: not known. The data originate from a study of B cell selection in AIRE deficiency. Overall study findings and caveats: Only 9.3% of approximately 3,700 shared Treg sequences were patient-specific; 31.6% healthy-specific. Tconv and Treg cells from AIRE-deficient patients resembled healthy donors in TCRBV usage, CDR3 length and diversity. Shorter CDR3s marked shared Treg sequences, biased toward few non-templated insertions.

In the original workflow: About 9.9x10^4 patient and about 130,000 healthy donor in-frame TCRbeta sequences came from conventional T cells. Profiled with immunoSEQ multiplex PCR; TCRdb holds only in-frame clones, not every one. The D gene and trimming were derived from the DNA, and the V and J assignments and clone size from that table. The table lists about 24,000 clones, roughly 97% of them singletons. The sorted conventional CD4 T cells were gated as CD4+CD127+. CDR1 is SNHLY, CDR2 FYNNEI, per germline. The V and J ends lost 5 bases and 1 base, in that order; junction bases with no gene match: 7. The CDR3 consists of 15 residues.

The TCR was taken from a human donor with AIRE deficiency. The sample was conventional CD4+ T cells sorted from PBMCs. The rearrangement uses TRBV2 and TRBJ2-7, with TRBD2 identical over 8 bases. Written as DNA, the CDR3 is TGTGCCAGCAGTAAATCCGGGACTAGTTCCTACGAGCAGTACTTC. Protein sequence: CASSKSGTSSYEQYF.